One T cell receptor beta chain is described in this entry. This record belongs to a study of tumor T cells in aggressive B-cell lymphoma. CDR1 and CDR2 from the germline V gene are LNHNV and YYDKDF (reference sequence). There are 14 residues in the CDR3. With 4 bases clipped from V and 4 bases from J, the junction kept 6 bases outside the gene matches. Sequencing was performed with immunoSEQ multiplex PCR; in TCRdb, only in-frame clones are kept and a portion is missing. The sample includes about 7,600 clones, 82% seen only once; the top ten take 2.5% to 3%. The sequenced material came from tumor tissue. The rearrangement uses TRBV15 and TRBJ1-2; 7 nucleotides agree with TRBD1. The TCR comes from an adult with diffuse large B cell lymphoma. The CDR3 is CATSNYRGSYGYTF. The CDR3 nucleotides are TGTGCCACCAGCAATTACAGGGGTTCCTATGGCTACACCTTC.